The 5 T cell receptor beta chains reported below all come from one sample, sequenced in a study of control samples from healthy donors and cancer patients. Assay: immunoSEQ multiplex PCR; the TCRdb copy retains only in-frame clones and omits some. The sample contains over 150,000 clones, just over 90% of which appear only once. Sequenced: blood. These receptors all come from a young man in good health.

This chain links TRBV3-1 (or the pseudogene TRBV3-2) with TRBJ2-6, with 8 positions matching TRBD2. This CDR3 spans 17 amino acids. Germline-derived CDR1 and CDR2 are LGHDT and YNNKEL (reference sequence). Trimming removed 4 bases from V and 0 bases from J; junction bases left unmatched: 5. This CDR3 is CASSRRAGGSGANVLTF. The DNA for the CDR3 is TGTGCCAGCAGCCGAAGGGCGGGGGGCTCTGGGGCCAACGTCCTGACTTTC.

J is TRBJ2-3 and V is TRBV2, with 9 bases that match TRBD2. Germline V gene sequence: CDR1 SNHLY, CDR2 FYNNEI. The CDR3 is 17 amino acids. The V and J ends lost 2 bases and 3 bases, in that order; junction bases with no gene match: 9. CDR3: CASSETLELAGTDTQYF. In DNA form, the CDR3 reads TGTGCCAGCAGTGAAACCCTGGAGCTAGCGGGGACAGATACGCAGTATTTT. The whole variable domain, remainder taken from reference TRBV2 and TRBJ2-3, is EPEVTQTPSHQVTQMGQEVILRCVPISNHLYFYWYRQILGQKVEFLVSFYNNEISEKSEIFDDQFSVERPDGSNFTLKIRSTKLEDSAMYFCASSETLELAGTDTQYFGPGTRLTVL.

The CDR3, as DNA: TGTGCCTGGAGGACGGACAGGGTGTTTGGAAACACCATATATTTT. Its protein product is CAWRTDRVFGNTIYF. The chain is built from TRBV30 and TRBJ1-3; 8 bases match TRBD1. From germline, CDR1 is GTSNPN and CDR2 SVGIG (reference sequence). The CDR3 sequence is 15 residues long. V lost 3 bases to trimming and J lost 3 bases; unmatched junction nucleotides: 7.

This chain uses TRBV13 with TRBJ2-3, with D perhaps TRBD1 (6 bases). The germline gives CDR1 PRHDT, CDR2 FYEKMQ (reference sequence). The length of the CDR3 is 16 residues. V was shortened by 3 bases and J by 1 base, with 14 bases between the two germline ends. CDR3 DNA: TGTGCCAGCAGCTTCGGCTCAGGGGAGCGCACAGATACGCAGTATTTT. Amino acids: CASSFGSGERTDTQYF.

The V and J genes are TRBV4-2 and TRBJ2-7; no reliable D call. The V gene lost 5 bases and the J gene lost 0 bases, with 2 bases spanning the gap. The CDR3 spans 11 residues. The germline V gene has CDR1 LGHNA and CDR2 YNFKEQ. As DNA, the CDR3 is TGTGCCAGCAGCTCCTCCTACGAGCAGTACTTC. It is translated as CASSSSYEQYF.